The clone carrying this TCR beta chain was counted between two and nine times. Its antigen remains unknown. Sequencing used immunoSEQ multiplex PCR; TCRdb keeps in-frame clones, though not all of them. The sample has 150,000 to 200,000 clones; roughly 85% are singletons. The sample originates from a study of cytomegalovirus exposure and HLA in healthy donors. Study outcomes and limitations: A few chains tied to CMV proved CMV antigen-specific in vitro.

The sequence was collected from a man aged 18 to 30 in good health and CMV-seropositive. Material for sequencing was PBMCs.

The CDR3 DNA is TGTGCCAGCAGCTTGGCGGGGGGGACAAATTCACCCCTCCACTTT. This translates into CASSLAGGTNSPLHF. The rearrangement uses TRBV5-6 and TRBJ1-6; tentatively, D is TRBD1 (6 bases). V shed 0 bases and J shed 7 bases, with 11 bases lying between them. Per germline, CDR1 SGHDT and CDR2 YYEEEE. The CDR3 runs 15 residues.